This T cell receptor beta chain was profiled in a study of T cell responses to AZD1222 COVID-19 vaccine. Regarding the study as a whole: In a largely white British group with more females than males, clonal diversity was possibly underestimated.

On this clone: Its antigen is undetermined.

CDR1 is SGHRS and CDR2 is YFSETQ in the germline V gene. There are 16 residues in the CDR3. The ends were cut back, 0 bases at V and 7 bases at J, with 19 bases in the middle. The method was immunoSEQ multiplex PCR; TCRdb's version includes in-frame clones alone and lacks a portion of them. The sample carries more than 100,000 clones, 85% to 90% recorded once. This TCR came from an adult in good health. The material sequenced was peripheral blood, taken on day 0 of AZD1222 vaccination. The chain uses TRBV5-1 and TRBJ1-2, with D possibly being TRBD1 (6 bases). The chain's CDR3 is CASSLEGRQGQGGYTF. CDR3 DNA: TGCGCCAGCAGCTTGGAAGGGCGGCAGGGGCAGGGTGGCTACACCTTC.